This TCR beta chain was identified in a study of control samples from healthy donors and cancer patients. Sequencing used immunoSEQ multiplex PCR; TCRdb keeps in-frame clones, though not all of them. The sample includes about 150,000 clones, about 94% seen only once; the top ten take approximately 5.7%. CDR1 is MDHEN, CDR2 SYDVKM, per germline. This CDR3 region has 14 residues. Between the trimmed V and J ends, which lost 9 bases and 9 bases, there was a span of 18 bases. The chain combines TRBV28 with TRBJ1-6, with no clear D. What was sequenced was blood. The sequence derives from a man in his forties in good health. Here the CDR3 reads CASSRRQRISPLHF. Written as DNA, the CDR3 is TGTGCCAGTAGTCGGCGGCAGAGAATTTCACCCCTCCACTTT.